The following is a TCR beta chain sequence with its context. Its antigen is still unknown. The protocol was immunoSEQ multiplex PCR, while the TCRdb copy is restricted to in-frame clones and leaves out a portion. The data hold about 80,000 clones, with roughly 87% observed a single time. The trim removed 7 bases at V and 5 bases at J, leaving 8 bases unmatched. The CDR3 totals 14 residues. From germline, CDR1 is SNHLY and CDR2 FYNNEI. The entry originates in a study of OX40 agonist ivuxolimab in advanced cancers. Study summary: Ivuxolimab was delivered to patients intravenously every 2 weeks at doses spanning 0.01 to 10 mg/kg. Of the participants, 35% to 50% had some prior anti-PD-1, anti-PD-L1 or anti-CTLA-4 therapy, which was allowed. Overall study findings and caveats: More expanded clones were found, on average, in CD8+ than in CD4+ T cells.

This sequence originates from an adult with an advanced solid tumor such as melanoma, head and neck, liver or kidney cancer. The chain has TRBV2 and TRBJ2-5; 9 bases are a match to TRBD1. The sample here was CD4+ or CD8+ T cells sorted from blood, taken in a trial of the OX40 agonist ivuxolimab. CDR3 nucleotide sequence: TGTGCCAGCATTAGGACAGGGGCGGGGGAGACCCAGTACTTC. Translating it yields CASIRTGAGETQYF.